This passage covers 12 T cell receptor beta chains from one sample sequenced in a study of CD8+CD57+ T cells in acquired aplastic anemia. CD8+CD57+ cell expansion had been shown by flow cytometry in patients chosen for sequencing. The TCR beta profiling, which covered VDJ combination and CDR3 sequence, was carried out using genomic DNA as the template. TCRdb re-analysed the reads in MiXCR, keeping a single row per CDR3 protein. The table includes roughly 180,000 distinct CDR3 sequences, about 60% detected once. Material for sequencing was sorted CD4+, CD8+, or CD8+CD57+ T cells (not recorded which) from PBMCs. These receptors all stem from a human donor with aplastic anemia.

J is TRBJ2-7 and V is TRBV20-1; perhaps TRBD2 as D (5 bases). Trimming took off 0 bases at V and 4 bases at J, with 10 bases between the two ends. CDR3 length: 13 residues. The germline V gene encodes CDR1 DFQATT and CDR2 SNEGSKA (reference sequence). The CDR3 coding sequence is TGCAGTGCTAGAGACCCTAGCAGGTACGAGCAGTACTTC. Amino acids: CSARDPSRYEQYF.

The V call is TRBV7-2, the J call TRBJ2-2, with 7 bases matching TRBD2. CDR1 SGHTA and CDR2 FQGNSA come from the germline V gene. CDR3 length equals 14 residues. With 0 bases clipped from V and 9 bases from J, the junction kept 4 bases outside the gene matches. In DNA, the CDR3 is TGTGCCAGCAGCTTAGCCGGGGGGACCAGGGAGCTGTTTTTT. This translates into CASSLAGGTRELFF.

J is TRBJ2-7 and V is TRBV11-2; 8 bases are a match to TRBD2. Per germline, CDR1 SGHAT and CDR2 FQNNGV. CDR3 length: 13 amino acids. The ends lost 5 bases at V and 2 bases at J; junction bases unmatched: 2. The CDR3 loop is CASSRGGPYEQYF. Here the CDR3 DNA reads TGTGCCAGCAGCCGGGGGGGACCCTACGAGCAGTACTTC.

This clonotype has only a few counts. The CDR3 DNA is TGTGCCAGCAGCTTAATGGGCGGGAGCTCCTACGAGCAGTACTTC. Amino acid sequence: CASSLMGGSSYEQYF. This chain joins TRBV7-3 and TRBJ2-7, with 7 bases lining up with TRBD2. Germline V gene lookup returns CDR1 SGHTA and CDR2 FQGTGA. V lost 1 base to trimming and J lost 0 bases; unmatched junction nucleotides: 3. The CDR3 runs 15 residues.

The V gene is TRBV11-1, the J gene TRBJ1-4; 11 bases match TRBD1. The CDR3 has 14 residues. Germline V lookup: CDR1 SGHAT, CDR2 FQDESV (reference sequence). Trimming cost V 6 bases and J 11 bases; bases outside gene matches: 8. CDR3 in amino acids: CASSDGQGAWKLFF. CDR3 nucleotide sequence: TGTGCCAGCAGTGACGGACAGGGGGCATGGAAACTGTTTTTT.

Turning to this clonotype: Without the conserved terminal phenylalanine or tryptophan, this CDR3 likely stems from a read error. The chain recombines TRBV12-3 or TRBV12-4 with TRBJ1-6; 7 bases fit TRBD1. This CDR3 spans 12 amino acids. V lost 1 base, J lost 12 bases, and 0 bases stayed unmatched. CDR3 residues: CASSLGTGPLHC. CDR3 nucleotide sequence: TGTGCCAGCAGTTTAGGGACAGGACCCCTCCACTGT.

There are a few counts of this clonotype. The chain employs TRBV7-9 and TRBJ2-7; no clear D gene. V shed 4 bases and J shed 0 bases, with 10 bases lying between them. The CDR3 has 14 residues. CDR1 is SEHNR, CDR2 FQNEAQ, per germline (reference sequence). The CDR3 here is CASSSTFGSYEQYF. For the CDR3, the DNA is TGTGCCAGCAGCTCAACATTCGGCTCCTACGAGCAGTACTTC.

This clonotype showed up just once. The gene calls are TRBV20-1 and TRBJ2-5; 7 nucleotides line up with TRBD1. Unmatched junction bases numbered 7, after V lost 6 bases and J lost 3 bases. CDR1 is DFQATT, CDR2 SNEGSKA, per germline (reference sequence). This CDR3 is 13 amino acids long. CDR3 in DNA: TGCAGTGCCAGGACAGGCGCCGAAGAGACCCAGTACTTC. Protein sequence: CSARTGAEETQYF.

Comments on this clonotype: At one of its ends the junction is not consistent with the germline gene, which may arise from a read error. The gene calls are TRBV2 and TRBJ1-6; D is unclear. Germline CDR1 reads SNHLY; CDR2 reads FYNNEI. This CDR3 has 13 amino acids. The CDR3 DNA follows: TGTGCCAGCAGTGACGAGTCGGGCTCACCCCTCCGCTTT. It is translated as CASSDESGSPLRF.

This chain uses TRBV5-4 with TRBJ1-1; 7 bases fit TRBD1. The germline gives CDR1 SGHNT, CDR2 YYREEE (reference sequence). The CDR3 contains 14 residues. V was clipped by 4 bases and J by 2 bases; unmatched bases: 5. CDR3 loop: CASSQRDSNTEAFF. In DNA form, the CDR3 reads TGTGCCAGCAGCCAAAGGGACAGCAACACTGAAGCTTTCTTT. Looking up the rest from reference TRBV5-4 and TRBJ1-1 gives the full variable domain: ETGVTQSPTHLIKTRGQQVTLRCSSQSGHNTVSWYQQALGQGPQFIFQYYREEENGRGNFPPRFSGLQFPNYSSELNVNALELDDSALYLCASSQRDSNTEAFFGQGTRLTVV.

The genes are TRBV5-1 and TRBJ1-4; 7 positions agree with TRBD1. V shed 5 bases, J shed 1 base, and the junction held 5 bases outside the gene matches. Germline V gene data show CDR1 as SGHRS and CDR2 as YFSETQ. The CDR3 runs 15 residues. The CDR3 sequence: CASRRTGLTNEKLFF. The DNA for the CDR3 is TGCGCCAGCAGAAGGACAGGCTTAACTAATGAAAAACTGTTTTTT.

This clonotype was counted at least ten times. V and J are TRBV29-1 and TRBJ2-3, with 10 positions matching TRBD1. The CDR3 is made up of 15 amino acids. V was clipped by 4 bases and J by 6 bases; unmatched bases: 10. The germline gives CDR1 SQVTM, CDR2 ANQGSEA. In nucleotides, the CDR3 is TGCAGCGTTGGGGGACGAGGACAGGGGGGGGATACGCAGTATTTT. Translating gives CSVGGRGQGGDTQYF.